This T cell receptor beta chain was profiled in a study of blood T cell repertoires in COVID-19 (dated by TCRdb to 2018 to 2021). Regarding the complete study: Collaborator samples came from the United States, Italy and Spain and covered acute and convalescent phases of COVID-19. The prospective study material was composed of cDNA or gDNA derived from T cells, B-cell-depleted T cells, or PBMCs. The dataset comprised deeply sampled blood TCRbeta repertoires from subjects exposed to, actively infected with, or recovered from COVID-19. The repertoires were made available in a free public database intended to serve as a resource for research on the immune response to SARS-CoV-2. Samples were obtained from the ongoing ImmuneRACE study (first 160 participants) and from over 1,000 subjects provided by 6 global collaborators. A de-identified subject ID, COVID-19 status, age in years and sex were almost always included in the sample metadata. Where available, HLA class I and class II types were obtained from metadata supplied by the sample provider rather than from assay-based typing.

Points on this clone: There is no known antigen for this receptor. Per-nucleotide qualities are absent, and no much larger clonotype sits a single base away.

What the study reported, not specific to this receptor: The amount of clinical and demographic metadata varied by source and participant and was provided uncurated.

V is shortened by 1 base, J by 5 bases, and the region joining them spans 9 bases. The germline V gene yields SGDLS for CDR1 and YYNGEE for CDR2. CDR3 length: 13 amino acids, cysteine to phenylalanine. The only DNA kept is the CDR3, 39 bases in frame from the first base. The immunoSEQ Assay, a bias-controlled multiplex PCR, was used to amplify TCRbeta CDR3 regions from genomic DNA. Processing in the source paper ran as follows. Nucleated cell counts per sample were estimated from amplification of reference gene primers within the assay. To quantify the absolute abundance of each unique TCRbeta CDR3 rearrangement, sequence reads were collapsed and filtered. Productive Simpson clonality was computed per sample as the square root of Simpson's diversity index over productive rearrangements. In its TCRdb copy, this immuneACCESS table keeps in-frame sequences only and misses some clones. Where compared with another copy, unresolved V genes explain less than half of these, and the others have no known cause. For V, J and clone size, that table is used; D and trimming come from the DNA. Within this sample are some 200,000 clones, with about 88% of them counted one time only. The top ten constitute 2.5% to 3% of the sample.

Participants in the prospective study were aged 18 to 89 years, lived in more than 20 United States geographic areas, and enrolled through a virtual design. Cohort assignment in the prospective study relied on participant-reported clinical history from a screening survey and a study questionnaire. Recovered participants in ImmuneRACE Cohort 3 were defined as having two consecutive negative NP/OP PCR tests, clearance from a healthcare professional, or resolution of symptoms. In the prospective study, whole blood, serum and a nasopharyngeal or oropharyngeal swab were collected from each participant by mobile phlebotomists. Additional blood draws and questionnaires over an approximately two-month period could optionally be provided by prospective study participants. Blood samples from the prospective study were shipped frozen or at room temperature prior to DNA extraction.

This TCR came from a woman between 25 and 40 years old who had recovered from COVID-19. The rearranged chain carries TRBV9 and TRBJ1-2; perhaps TRBD1 is the D gene, with 5 bases matching. The sequenced sample was PBMCs or T cells enriched from blood (not recorded which). CDR3 reads: CASSVYGAYGYTF. In nucleotides, the sequence is TGTGCCAGCAGCGTATATGGGGCGTATGGCTACACCTTC.